This T cell receptor (beta chain) came from a study of blood T cell repertoires in COVID-19. Background on the study: Collection of acute and convalescent COVID-19 samples took place in the United States, Italy and Spain.

The germline V gene encodes CDR1 MGHRA and CDR2 YSYEKL. This CDR3 has 17 amino acids. V lost 4 bases to trimming and J lost 2 bases; unmatched junction nucleotides: 9. In the study's own analysis: Scientists estimated how many nucleated cells there were by amplifying reference gene primers. Libraries were prepared by immunoSEQ multiplex PCR; TCRdb keeps only in-frame clonotypes and omits some of them. Clonal size and the V and J genes are those of that table, whereas D and trimming came from the DNA. The sample carries about 45,000 clones, around 80% recorded once. Sequencing was performed on peripheral blood. The sequence was collected from a human donor in a cohort sampled during active COVID-19. This chain joins TRBV4-1 and TRBJ2-3; 10 positions agree with TRBD2. DNA for the CDR3: TGCGCCAGCAGCCGCGGGAGCGGGGGGGCTTCCACAGATACGCAGTATTTT. The encoded protein is CASSRGSGGASTDTQYF.